Many counts were recorded for the clone carrying this T cell receptor (beta chain). The data stem from a study of blood T cells in healthy people across ages. Together with a sample-barcoded 5' primer, a J-beta primer mix was included in a second PCR lasting about 6 to 12 cycles. Each CDR3 protein is one row after TCRdb ran MiXCR on the 5' RACE reads. The sample yields some 1.5 million distinct CDR3 sequences, about 30% seen once. This CDR3 contains 14 residues. Germline CDR1 is SGHAT and CDR2 is FQNNGV. V lost 1 base to trimming and J lost 15 bases; unmatched junction nucleotides: 12. The specimen sequenced was blood. The chain joins TRBV11-2 to TRBJ2-1, with 7 positions matching TRBD2. This receptor was identified in a woman aged 25 to 39 in good health. As DNA, the CDR3 is TGTGCCAGCAGCTTAGTAATACTAGCGACTTTTCGGTTCTTC. Amino acid sequence: CASSLVILATFRFF.